This T cell receptor (beta chain) emerged from a study of blood T cell repertoires in COVID-19 (dated by TCRdb to 2018 to 2020). The study in broad terms: Samples from collaborators originated in the United States, Italy and Spain and spanned both the acute and convalescent phases of COVID-19. Samples came from the ongoing ImmuneRACE study (first 160 participants) plus 1,254 subjects from 6 global collaborators. The material from the prospective study consisted of cDNA or gDNA derived from T cells, B-cell-depleted T cells, or PBMCs. Where available, HLA class I and class II types were obtained from metadata supplied by the sample provider rather than from assay-based typing. A de-identified subject ID, COVID-19 status, age in years and sex were almost always included in the sample metadata. Subjects who had been exposed to COVID-19, were actively infected with it, or had recovered from it provided the deeply sampled blood TCRbeta repertoires that made up the dataset. The repertoires were made available in a free public database intended to serve as a resource for research on the immune response to SARS-CoV-2. Overall study results and their limits: Clinical and demographic metadata were provided uncurated, with the amount varying by source and participant.

Collaborating institutions collected whole blood in K2EDTA tubes following their own protocols. Collaborator samples were shipped for TCRbeta analysis as frozen whole blood, isolated PBMCs, or DNA extracted from either sample type. The immunoSEQ Assay, a bias-controlled multiplex PCR, was used to amplify TCRbeta CDR3 regions from genomic DNA. The authors' analysis ran thus. Nucleated cell counts per sample were estimated from amplification of reference gene primers within the assay. Sequence reads were collapsed and filtered to measure the absolute abundance of every unique TCRbeta CDR3 rearrangement. Productive Simpson clonality was computed per sample as the square root of Simpson's diversity index over productive rearrangements. In its TCRdb copy, this immuneACCESS table keeps in-frame sequences only and misses some clones. Where compared with another copy, unresolved V genes explain less than half of these, and the others have no known cause. V and J calls and clone size are given by that table; D and trimming were obtained from the DNA. The sample includes about 170,000 clones, with 80% to 85% observed a single time. About 2.7% of the sample belongs to the ten largest clones.

As concerns this clone: There is no known antigen for this receptor. The input lacks base qualities; no much larger clone sits a single base away.

The CDR3 measures 13 amino acids from cysteine to phenylalanine. The DNA shown is the 39-base CDR3, in frame from base 1. For CDR1 and CDR2, the germline V gene (reference sequence) lists LGHDT and YNNKEL. From V the trimming removes 3 bases and from J it removes 9 bases, while the gene matches leave 7 bases of the junction unaccounted for. This sequence was found in a human donor with acute or convalescent COVID-19. The donor label of this sample is uncertain. Sequencing input: peripheral blood. Recombination connected TRBV3-1 (or the pseudogene TRBV3-2) to TRBJ1-1, and 7 junction bases match TRBD1. At the DNA level, the sequence is TGTGCCAGCAGCCATCCCTCGGGACAGAAAGCTTTCTTT. It encodes CASSHPSGQKAFF.